The text below deals with one T cell receptor (beta chain). Per the original data handling: Researchers report that nucleated cell counts were estimated from reference gene primer amplification. Profiled with immunoSEQ multiplex PCR; TCRdb holds only in-frame clones, not every one. The D gene and trimming were derived from the DNA, and the V and J assignments and clone size from that table. This table holds about 140,000 clones, around 88% found once. With 4 bases removed from V and 0 bases from J, the gap between germline ends came to 16 bases. The CDR3 spans 17 residues. Germline assignment: CDR1 MDHEN and CDR2 SYDVKM. The entry originates in a study of blood T cell repertoires in COVID-19. At the level of the study: Samples representing acute and convalescent COVID-19 were sourced from the United States, Italy and Spain. Sources were T cells, B-cell-depleted T cells, or PBMCs; the material itself was cDNA or gDNA.

The sequenced material came from peripheral blood. The origin of this receptor is a human donor in a cohort sampled during active COVID-19. J is TRBJ1-3 and V is TRBV28; the D is unclear. This chain's CDR3 is CASSSPRTTSSGNTIYF. CDR3 sequence (DNA): TGTGCCAGCAGTTCACCACGGACGACTAGCTCTGGAAACACCATATATTTT.